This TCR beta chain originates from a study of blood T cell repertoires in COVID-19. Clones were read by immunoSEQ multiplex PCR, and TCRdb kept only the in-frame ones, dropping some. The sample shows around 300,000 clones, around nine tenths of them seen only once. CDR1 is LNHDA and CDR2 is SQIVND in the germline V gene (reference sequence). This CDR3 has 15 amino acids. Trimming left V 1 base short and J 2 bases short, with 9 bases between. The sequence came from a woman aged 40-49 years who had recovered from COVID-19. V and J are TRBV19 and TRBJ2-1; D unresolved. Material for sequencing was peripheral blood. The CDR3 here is CASSIGQRPYNEQFF. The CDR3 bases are TGTGCCAGTAGTATAGGACAAAGACCCTACAATGAGCAGTTCTTC.